This TCR beta chain was sequenced for a study of cytomegalovirus exposure and HLA in healthy donors. Healthy bone marrow donors supplied every sample. This clone turned up a few times. Its antigen is undetermined. Primers included in the PCR were 60 Vbeta and 13 Jbeta primers. Measured with immunoSEQ multiplex PCR; TCRdb has only the in-frame clones, and not every one. This table holds fewer than 130,000 clones, approximately 80% found once. Study outcomes and limitations: Reported findings show TCR beta sequences accurately forecast HLA-A and HLA-B alleles in most subjects. Cytomegalovirus-associated TCR beta chains were listed, numbering some 170.

Trimming pared 2 bases from V and 4 bases from J, leaving 14 bases between. Per germline, CDR1 SGDLS and CDR2 YYNGEE. The CDR3 extends over 15 amino acids. The rearrangement joins TRBV9 to TRBJ2-3; weak D call: TRBD2 (5 bases). The sequence was collected from a female donor in good health and CMV-seropositive. Sequencing used PBMCs. CDR3 protein: CASSVWRAGADTQYF. For the CDR3, the DNA is TGTGCCAGCAGCGTGTGGCGGGCTGGGGCAGATACGCAGTATTTT. The whole variable domain, remainder taken from reference TRBV9 and TRBJ2-3, is DSGVTQTPKHLITATGQRVTLRCSPRSGDLSVYWYQQSLDQGLQFLIQYYNGEERAKGNILERFSAQQFPDLHSELNLSSLELGDSALYFCASSVWRAGADTQYFGPGTRLTVL.